This entry features one TCR beta chain sequence. Its cognate antigen is unknown. TCRdb ran MiXCR on the RT-PCR reads and lists one entry per CDR3 protein. The sample yields about 800,000 distinct CDR3 sequences, around 20% seen once. This entry is derived from a study of response to subunit inactivated influenza vaccine. Notes on the study in general: Seasonal influenza vaccination, on each occasion, was suggested by the authors to recruit few new T cells.

The sequence came from a man aged 50 to 60 who received an inactivated influenza vaccine. The sequencing used PBMCs from blood, collected 5 days after vaccination.

The CDR3 region is CATSRTGTGVDAGELFF. DNA for the CDR3: TGTGCCACCAGCAGAACCGGGACAGGGGTCGACGCCGGGGAGCTGTTTTTT. V gene TRBV15 combines with J gene TRBJ2-2, with 10 bases lining up with TRBD1. The CDR3 runs 17 residues. Germline values: CDR1 LNHNV, CDR2 YYDKDF (reference sequence). V gave up 2 bases and J gave up 6 bases; unmatched junction bases: 9.